This T cell receptor (beta chain) stems from a study of siplizumab effects on memory and regulatory T cells. General study results and limits: Siplizumab led to significantly less abundant alloreactive sequences that could be traced back to unstimulated CD4+ memory cells.

This clone was counted a few times. The target antigen is unknown. The same CDR3 can be traced to other DNA sequences in this sample. Clones were sequenced by immunoSEQ multiplex PCR, and TCRdb holds only the in-frame ones, with some missing. This repertoire shows some 100,000 clones, over 85% found once; its top ten account for 6.5% to 8%. The CDR3 contains 13 residues. V gave up 5 bases and J gave up 1 base, with 8 bases separating them. From germline, CDR1 is SEHNR and CDR2 FQNEAQ (reference sequence). This clonotype was sampled from a human donor in good health. The V gene is TRBV7-9, the J gene TRBJ1-1; D not resolved. The sample taken for sequencing was CD8+ T cells sorted from blood. DNA of the CDR3: TGTGCCAGCAGCCCGCCGGGGAACACTGAAGCTTTCTTT. Its protein product is CASSPPGNTEAFF.